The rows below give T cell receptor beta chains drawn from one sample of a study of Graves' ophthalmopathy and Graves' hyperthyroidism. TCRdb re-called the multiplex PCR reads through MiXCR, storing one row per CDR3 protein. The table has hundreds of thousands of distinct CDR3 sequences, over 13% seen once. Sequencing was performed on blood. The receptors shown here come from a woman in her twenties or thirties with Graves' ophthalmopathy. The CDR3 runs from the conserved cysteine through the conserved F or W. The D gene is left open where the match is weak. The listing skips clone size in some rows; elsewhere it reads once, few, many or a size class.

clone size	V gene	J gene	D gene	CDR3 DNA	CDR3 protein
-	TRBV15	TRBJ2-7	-	TGTGCCACCAGCAGAGATATCGTAGTTAACGAGCAGTACTTC	CATSRDIVVNEQYF
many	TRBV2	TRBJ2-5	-	TGTGCCAGCAGTGAATTGAGGCGGGAGACCCAGTACTTC	CASSELRRETQYF
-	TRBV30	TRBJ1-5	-	TGTGCCTGGAGTGAGGGAGGGCATCAGCCCCAGCATTTT	CAWSEGGHQPQHF
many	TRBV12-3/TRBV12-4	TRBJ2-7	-	TGTGCCAGCAGTTTAGGCAGGCTTCCTCCCTACGAGCAGTACTTC	CASSLGRLPPYEQYF
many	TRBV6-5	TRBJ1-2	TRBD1	TGTGCCAGCAGTTACGGGCTGGGACAGGGGTACTATGGCTACACCTTC	CASSYGLGQGYYGYTF
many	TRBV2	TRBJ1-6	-	TGTGCCAGCTCCCCCCAGATCAATTCACCCCTCCACTTT	CASSPQINSPLHF
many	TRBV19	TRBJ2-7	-	TGTGCCAGTAGTAAGGAACAGGTTAACTCCTACGAGCAGTACTTC	CASSKEQVNSYEQYF
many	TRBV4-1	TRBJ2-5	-	TGCGCCAGCAGCCAGGGGGCCGGAGAGACCCAGTACTTC	CASSQGAGETQYF
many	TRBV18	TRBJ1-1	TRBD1	TGTGCCAGCTCACCACCCGGGACAGGGGTGACTGAAGCTTTCTTT	CASSPPGTGVTEAFF
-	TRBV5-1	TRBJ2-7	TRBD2	TGCGCCAGCAGTCTTGTTATTGGACTAGCGGGAGTGGGCCAGTACTTC	CASSLVIGLAGVGQYF
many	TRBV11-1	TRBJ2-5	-	TGTGCCAGCAGCTTAGCGAGAGAGGTCGTGACCCAGTACTTC	CASSLAREVVTQYF
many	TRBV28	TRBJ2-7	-	TGTGCCAGCAAAAGAGGACGGCTCTACGAGCAGTACTTC	CASKRGRLYEQYF
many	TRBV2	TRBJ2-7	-	TGTGCCAGCAGGGGATTAAGGGACACGTCCTACGAGCAGTACTTC	CASRGLRDTSYEQYF
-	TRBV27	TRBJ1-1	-	TGTGCCAGCAGTTTATATGGGGGTGACACTGAAACTTTCTTT	CASSLYGGDTETFF
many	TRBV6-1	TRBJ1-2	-	TGTGCCAGCAGTGAAGTCTGGGGTCGAAGCTATGGCTACACCTTC	CASSEVWGRSYGYTF
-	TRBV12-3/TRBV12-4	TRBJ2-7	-	TGTGCCAGCAGTTTAGCTTACTTTCTGGACGGGAGCTCCTACGAGCAGTACTTC	CASSLAYFLDGSSYEQYF
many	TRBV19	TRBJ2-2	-	TGTGCCAGTAGCACCCTGAGAGCGAACACCGGGGAGCTGTTTTTT	CASSTLRANTGELFF
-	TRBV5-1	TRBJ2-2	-	TGCGCCAGCAGCGACAGGGGAGGGCCGGTCGCCGGGGAGCTGTTTTTT	CASSDRGGPVAGELFF
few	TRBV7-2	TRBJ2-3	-	TGTGCCAGCAGCGAAAAATTTACGCAGTATTTT	CASSEKFTQYF
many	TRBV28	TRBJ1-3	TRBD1	TGTGCCAGCAGGTCGGACAGGGGTGGAAACACCATATATTTT	CASRSDRGGNTIYF
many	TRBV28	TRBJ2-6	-	TGTGCCAGCAGTTGGGCCTCTGGGGCCAACGTCCTGACTTTC	CASSWASGANVLTF
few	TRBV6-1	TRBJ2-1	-	TGTGCCAGCAGTGAATGGTTACACGATGATTACAATGAGAAGTTCTTC	CASSEWLHDDYNEKFF
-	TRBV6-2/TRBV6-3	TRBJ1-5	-	TGTGCCAGCAGTTCCCCTCGGACGTCGCCCCAGCATTTT	CASSSPRTSPQHF
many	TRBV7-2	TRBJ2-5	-	TGTGCCAGCAGCCTAGGAGGGATAACCCGGGAGACCCAGTACTTC	CASSLGGITRETQYF
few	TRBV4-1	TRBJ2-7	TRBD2	TGCGCCAGCAGCCCGAAAGCGGGGGGAAACTCCTACGAGCAGTACTTC	CASSPKAGGNSYEQYF
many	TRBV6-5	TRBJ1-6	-	TGTGCCAGCAGTTACGGGACCCCAGGGGTGCATTCACCCCTCCACTTT	CASSYGTPGVHSPLHF
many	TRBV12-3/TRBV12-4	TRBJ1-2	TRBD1	TGTGCCAGCAGTGGGGACAGGGTGTATGGCTACACCTTC	CASSGDRVYGYTF